This T cell receptor beta chain was recovered during a study of regulatory T cells. CDR1 is MNHEY and CDR2 is SMNVEV in the germline V gene (reference sequence). V dropped 5 bases and J dropped 6 bases, with 17 bases sitting between them. The CDR3 is 14 amino acids. The PCR used 52 TRBV and 13 TRBJ primers. The data were produced by immunoSEQ multiplex PCR, yet TCRdb's version contains in-frame clones alone and is incomplete. There are some 10,000 clones in the sample; 75% to 90% occur only once, and over 9.5% lies in the top ten. The receptor's source is a person under 35 with CD3G deficiency. The rearrangement joins TRBV27 to TRBJ2-7; D is unclear. The sequenced sample was CD8+ T cells sorted from blood. CDR3 sequence: CASSPLSALSEQYF. The CDR3 DNA sequence: TGTGCCAGCAGTCCCTTGAGCGCGCTGAGCGAGCAGTACTTC.